This is a list of T cell receptor beta chains from one sample in a study of T cells in localized non-small cell lung cancer. Data came from immunoSEQ multiplex PCR; TCRdb stores just in-frame clones and leaves some out. This sample yields tens of thousands of clones, of which about 86% are seen a single time; under 7.5% belongs to the top ten. The starting material was peripheral blood mononuclear cells, obtained before any cancer treatment. The receptors were gathered from a male donor older than 55 with stage II lung adenocarcinoma. The CDR3 runs from the conserved cysteine through the conserved F or W. D genes are given only for firm matches. Clone size appears in some rows only: once, few, many, or a class for an expanded clone.

>TRBV7-2|TRBJ2-7|once|TRBD2
TGTGCCAGCAGCTCGACGGGACTAGCGGGAGTCGAGCAGTACTTC
CASSSTGLAGVEQYF
>TRBV4-2|TRBJ2-7|-|-
TGTGCCAGCAGCCAAGTGGGGTCCGGGTACTCCTACGAGCAGTACTTC
CASSQVGSGYSYEQYF
>TRBV6-5|TRBJ1-6|-|TRBD1
TGTGCCAGCAGTTACAGGGACAGGGGTAATTCACCCCTCCACTTT
CASSYRDRGNSPLHF
>TRBV5-1|TRBJ1-2|-|-
TGCGCCAGCAGCTTGGAGACGGTAACTAACTATGGCTACACCTTC
CASSLETVTNYGYTF
>TRBV5-6|TRBJ1-3|-|-
TGTGCCAGCAGTTTGTGGGGCGCTGGAAACACCATATATTTT
CASSLWGAGNTIYF
>TRBV6-5|TRBJ1-1|-|-
TGTGCCAGCAGTTACAGGGGAAACACTGAAGCTTTCTTT
CASSYRGNTEAFF
>TRBV5-6|TRBJ2-1|-|-
TGTGCCAGCACCGTTCAGGGGAGCTCCTACAATGAGCAGTTCTTC
CASTVQGSSYNEQFF
>TRBV28|TRBJ2-1|-|-
TGTGCCAGCAGTTTCCACCCAGGGAACAATGAGCAGTTCTTC
CASSFHPGNNEQFF
>TRBV4-1|TRBJ2-1|-|-
TGCGCCAGCAGCCAAGGAAGGACAGAGTCTAACAATGAGCAGTTCTTC
CASSQGRTESNNEQFF
>TRBV6-1|TRBJ1-2|-|-
TGTGCCAGCAGATCAGACAGACTATATGGCTACACCTTC
CASRSDRLYGYTF
>TRBV10-3|TRBJ2-7|-|-
TGTGCCATCAGTGATGCACCATTCTCCTACGAGCAGTACTTC
CAISDAPFSYEQYF
>TRBV27|TRBJ2-7|-|TRBD2
TGTGCCAGCAGAAGGGACTACAAGGAGCAGTACTTC
CASRRDYKEQYF
>TRBV7-9|TRBJ1-1|-|TRBD1
TGTGCCAGCAGCGCCCTAGGGACAGTCGGAAGACATAACACTGAAGCTTTCTTT
CASSALGTVGRHNTEAFF
>TRBV28|TRBJ1-4|-|TRBD1
TGTGCCTCCCACGGCCGACAGGGGCCAGAAAAACTGTTTTTT
CASHGRQGPEKLFF
>TRBV30|TRBJ2-7|-|TRBD1
TGTGCCTGGAACAGGGGGCCCCCCTACGAGCAGTACTTC
CAWNRGPPYEQYF
>TRBV6-4|TRBJ1-1|-|TRBD1
TGTGCCAGCAGGACAGGGTCGAACACTGAAGCTTTCTTT
CASRTGSNTEAFF
>TRBV19|TRBJ2-5|-|-
TGTGCCAGTAGTAGAGCCCTCCCGGAGACCCAGTACTTC
CASSRALPETQYF
>TRBV10-3|TRBJ2-1|-|-
TGTGCCATCAGTGAGGATTACAATGAGCAGTTCTTC
CAISEDYNEQFF
>TRBV7-6|TRBJ1-1|-|-
TGTGCCAGCATGGCAGGTGGGAACACTGAAGCTTTCTTT
CASMAGGNTEAFF
>TRBV28|TRBJ2-3|-|TRBD2
TGTGCCAGCAGTTTAAATAGCGGGGGGGCCACAGATACGCAGTATTTT
CASSLNSGGATDTQYF
>TRBV6-1|TRBJ1-2|-|-
TGTGCCAGCAGACCCGACGGGGGGAGAAACTATGGCTACACCTTC
CASRPDGGRNYGYTF
>TRBV30|TRBJ2-7|-|-
TGTGCCTGGAGTGTACGGGGGAACCACGAGCAGTACTTC
CAWSVRGNHEQYF
>TRBV7-2|TRBJ1-4|-|-
TGTGCCAGCAGCTGGAACTTCGGTGCGGAAAAACTGTTTTTT
CASSWNFGAEKLFF
>TRBV30|TRBJ2-7|-|-
TGTGCCTGGAGTGTACGAGGCAGGCCCTCCTACGAGCAGTACTTC
CAWSVRGRPSYEQYF
>TRBV30|TRBJ2-1|-|-
TGTGCCTGCCTGAGCTCCTACAATGAGCAGTTCTTC
CACLSSYNEQFF
>TRBV7-3|TRBJ2-3|-|TRBD2
TGTGCCAGCAGCTTACAGAGCGGGAGGACAGATACGCAGTATTTT
CASSLQSGRTDTQYF
>TRBV7-7|TRBJ2-2|-|-
TGTGCCTCGGGGCGGACGAACACCGGGGAGCTGTTTTTT
CASGRTNTGELFF
>TRBV6-1|TRBJ1-1|-|TRBD1
TGTGCCAGCAGTGCCCAGGACAGGGCGAACACTGAAGCTTTCTTT
CASSAQDRANTEAFF
>TRBV11-3|TRBJ2-1|-|-
TGTGCCAGCAGCTTGTTTCCGGGACTCCTGAATGAGCAGTTCTTC
CASSLFPGLLNEQFF
>TRBV19|TRBJ1-5|-|-
TGTGCCAGTAGTATAGGGGAGGGCATCAATCAGCCCCAGCATTTT
CASSIGEGINQPQHF
>TRBV11-2|TRBJ2-1|-|TRBD2
TGTGCCAGCAGACGGACTAGCGGGAGCTACAATGAGCAGTTCTTC
CASRRTSGSYNEQFF
>TRBV5-1|TRBJ2-3|-|TRBD2
TGCGCCAGCAGCTTGGATTTAGCGGGCGGCACAGATACGCAGTATTTT
CASSLDLAGGTDTQYF
>TRBV25-1|TRBJ2-7|-|TRBD1
TGTGCCAGCAGTGAATCCGGACAGGGGACCTCCTACGAGCAGTACTTC
CASSESGQGTSYEQYF
>TRBV7-9|TRBJ1-2|-|-
TGTGCCAGCAGCTTTGTATCGGAGCACTATGGCTACACCTTC
CASSFVSEHYGYTF
>TRBV11-3|TRBJ2-3|few|-
TGTGCCAGCAGCTTAGGGCGGTCCTATGGAGATACGCAGTATTTT
CASSLGRSYGDTQYF
>TRBV5-6|TRBJ1-2|-|-
TGTGCCAGCAGCAAGGAGCGTGGCTACACCTTC
CASSKERGYTF
>TRBV10-3|TRBJ1-2|-|TRBD1
TGTGCCATCACCGGGACAGGGACCGGGATGGGTGGCTACACCTTC
CAITGTGTGMGGYTF
>TRBV6-1|TRBJ2-5|-|-
TGTGCCAGCAGTGAAGCCAGGGAGACCCAGTACTTC
CASSEARETQYF
>TRBV5-8|TRBJ2-1|once|TRBD1
TGTGCCAGCAGCCCCAACAGGGGAAATGAGCAGTTCTTC
CASSPNRGNEQFF
>TRBV28|TRBJ1-5|-|-
TGTGCCAGCAGTTTATGGGAGGACGCCAGTATCGGTCAGCCCCAGCATTTT
CASSLWEDASIGQPQHF
>TRBV19|TRBJ2-3|-|-
TGTGCCAGTAGTATAGGGGCTCAACCCAGCACAGATACGCAGTATTTT
CASSIGAQPSTDTQYF
>TRBV2|TRBJ2-7|-|-
TGTGCCAGCACCCAGGAGGACGGTCCCTACGAGCAGTACTTC
CASTQEDGPYEQYF
>TRBV5-4|TRBJ1-4|-|-
TGTGCCAGCTCGGGCGCGTCGGGCGAAAAACTGTTTTTT
CASSGASGEKLFF
>TRBV6-5|TRBJ2-2|-|-
TGTGCCAGCAGTTCGGACAGGAACACCGGGGAGCTGTTTTTT
CASSSDRNTGELFF
>TRBV5-1|TRBJ1-1|-|-
TGCGCCAGCAGCTTATCGAGTATGAACACTGAAGCTTTCTTT
CASSLSSMNTEAFF
>TRBV28|TRBJ1-4|-|-
TGTGCCAGCAGTTTACGGGGTGAGAATGAAAAACTGTTTTTT
CASSLRGENEKLFF
>TRBV28|TRBJ1-2|-|-
TGTGCCAGCCGTGGACGGAGTGCTAACTATGGCTACACCTTC
CASRGRSANYGYTF
>TRBV10-3|TRBJ2-2|-|-
TGTGCCATCTCGGACGGATTAAACACCGGGGAGCTGTTTTTT
CAISDGLNTGELFF
>TRBV9|TRBJ2-3|-|-
TGTGCCAGCGGGCAGCACACAGATACGCAGTATTTT
CASGQHTDTQYF
>TRBV19|TRBJ2-2|-|-
TGTGCCACTTCAATCAGGACCGGGGAGCTGTTTTTT
CATSIRTGELFF
>TRBV7-2|TRBJ1-2|medium-sized|TRBD1
TGTGCCAGCAGCTCCTCGACAGGGGGCTATGGCTACACCTTC
CASSSSTGGYGYTF
>TRBV5-1|TRBJ2-1|-|-
TGCGCCAGCAGCTTGCCGGCTTCCTACAATGAGCAGTTCTTC
CASSLPASYNEQFF
>TRBV19|TRBJ1-5|-|-
TGTGCCAGTAGTATAGTGGGGCAGGTCAATCAGCCCCAGCATTTT
CASSIVGQVNQPQHF
>TRBV7-9|TRBJ1-2|few|-
TGTGCCAGCAGCCCGGGACACCCCATAAACTATGGCTACACCTTC
CASSPGHPINYGYTF
>TRBV27|TRBJ1-1|-|-
TGTGCCAGCAGTTCCCGACAGCCGCCCACCGCTTTCTTT
CASSSRQPPTAFF